The following is a T cell receptor beta chain sequence with its context. Its recognized antigen is unknown. No much larger clone is present one base from it, and per-base qualities are unavailable. This record belongs to a study of blood T cell repertoires in COVID-19 (dated by TCRdb to the early 2020s). Turning to the overall study: The collaborator samples originated in the United States, Italy and Spain and spanned the acute and convalescent phases of COVID-19. The material from the prospective study consisted of cDNA or gDNA derived from T cells, B-cell-depleted T cells, or PBMCs. The dataset comprised deeply sampled blood TCRbeta repertoires from subjects exposed to, actively infected with, or recovered from COVID-19. The repertoires were released in a freely available public database meant as a resource for research on the immune response to SARS-CoV-2. The samples were drawn from two sources: the first 160 participants of the ongoing ImmuneRACE study, and some 1,300 subjects contributed by 6 global collaborators. Nearly every sample came with metadata listing a de-identified subject ID, COVID-19 status, age in years and sex. HLA class I and class II types, where available, came from metadata supplied by the sample provider rather than from assay-based typing. What the research found in general, with its limitations: Clinical and demographic metadata were provided uncurated, with the amount varying by source and participant.

The collaborating institutions used their own protocols to collect whole blood in K2EDTA tubes. For TCRbeta analysis, collaborators shipped samples in one of three forms: frozen whole blood, isolated PBMCs, or DNA extracted from either of those sample types. TCRbeta CDR3 regions were amplified from genomic DNA using the immunoSEQ Assay, a bias-controlled multiplex PCR. The published analysis was carried out like this. Nucleated cell counts per sample were estimated from amplification of reference gene primers within the assay. To quantify the absolute abundance of each unique TCRbeta CDR3 rearrangement, sequence reads were collapsed and filtered. Productive Simpson clonality was computed per sample as the square root of Simpson's diversity index over productive rearrangements. TCRdb obtained this table from immuneACCESS and retained in-frame rearrangements with V and J assigned. These tables miss some clones; where compared with another copy, unresolved V genes account for less than half of the shortfall, and the remainder is unexplained. V and J calls and clone size are those listed in that table; D and trimming were worked out from the DNA. Within this sample are more than 80,000 clones, with roughly nine tenths of them counted one time only. The top ten clones comprise about 1.6% of the sample.

The TCR sequence derives from a human donor with active COVID-19. The donor label of this sample is uncertain. Sequenced sample: peripheral blood.

Here is the DNA: TGTGCCAGCAGCCGTAACAGGGCTCAGCCCCAGCATTTT. Translated, this gives CASSRNRAQPQHF. The chain is encoded by TRBV12-3 or TRBV12-4 joined to TRBJ1-5; the D region possibly corresponds to TRBD1 (6 bases align). V is shortened by 6 bases, J by 6 bases, and the region joining them spans 12 bases. The cysteine opens and the phenylalanine closes a CDR3 of 13 amino acids. Of the read, only the CDR3 DNA is kept; its 39 bases are in frame from base 1.